These 30 T cell receptor beta chains came from one sample sequenced in a study of blood T cell repertoires in COVID-19. The protocol was immunoSEQ multiplex PCR, while the TCRdb copy is restricted to in-frame clones and leaves out a portion. The sample records over 100,000 clones, approximately 91% being singletons. Material for sequencing was peripheral blood. The receptors were sampled from a human donor in a cohort sampled during active COVID-19.

The J gene is TRBJ1-1, the V gene TRBV28, with D possibly being TRBD1 (6 bases). The CDR3 is made up of 14 amino acids. Per germline, CDR1 MDHEN and CDR2 SYDVKM. V lost 6 bases, J lost 2 bases, and 13 bases lay in between. CDR3 nucleotide sequence: TGTGCCAGCAGGCCGACAGGCCCTAACACTGAAGCTTTCTTT. This encodes CASRPTGPNTEAFF.

The V and J genes are TRBV10-3 and TRBJ2-3; 7 bases fit TRBD1. Germline CDR1 reads ENHRY; CDR2 reads SYGVKD. Germline trimming cut 4 bases from V and 0 bases from J; bases unmatched to any gene: 4. The CDR3 is 15 amino acids. The CDR3 sequence: CAISGQGRSTDTQYF. DNA of the CDR3: TGTGCCATCAGTGGACAGGGCCGGAGCACAGATACGCAGTATTTT.

The chain combines TRBV7-9 with TRBJ2-3; 7 positions match TRBD1. From germline, CDR1 is SEHNR and CDR2 FQNEAQ (reference sequence). Unmatched junction bases numbered 5, after V lost 6 bases and J lost 2 bases. This CDR3 has 14 residues. The DNA of the CDR3 is TGTGCCAGCAGAAGGACAGGAAACACAGATACGCAGTATTTT. Translation gives CASRRTGNTDTQYF.

The CDR3 DNA follows: TGTGCCAGCAGCCCGGGACACAACTATGGCTACACCTTC. Protein: CASSPGHNYGYTF. V and J are TRBV11-1 and TRBJ1-2; tentative D call: TRBD1 (6 bases). This CDR3 region has 13 residues. Germline V gene data show CDR1 as SGHAT and CDR2 as FQDESV (reference sequence). V was cut by 5 bases and J by 2 bases, with 9 bases left in between.

The rearrangement links TRBV7-2 to TRBJ2-3; D remains ambiguous. V was cut by 7 bases and J by 4 bases, with 6 bases left in between. Germline loops: CDR1 SGHTA, CDR2 FQGNSA. The CDR3 sequence is 11 residues long. CDR3 sequence reads: CASTPADTQYF. In nucleotides, the CDR3 is TGTGCCAGCACCCCGGCAGATACGCAGTATTTT.

The chain carries TRBV27 and TRBJ2-2, with D perhaps matching TRBD2 (5 bases). The CDR3 contains 14 residues. The V and J ends lost 2 bases and 3 bases respectively, with 7 bases between them. The germline V gene has CDR1 MNHEY and CDR2 SMNVEV (reference sequence). CDR3 in DNA: TGTGCCAGCAGTTTAAGCGGATACACCGGGGAGCTGTTTTTT. Its protein product is CASSLSGYTGELFF.

The chain carries TRBV30 and TRBJ2-7; no clear D. The CDR3 length is 12 residues. The V gene lost 0 bases and the J gene lost 3 bases, with 6 bases spanning the gap. In germline, CDR1 is GTSNPN, CDR2 SVGIG (reference sequence). The CDR3 protein is CAWSVSVYEQYF. For the CDR3, the DNA is TGTGCCTGGAGTGTTTCGGTCTACGAGCAGTACTTC.

The chain employs TRBV5-4 and TRBJ2-1; 10 bases match TRBD2. The CDR3 is 16 amino acids. CDR1 is SGHNT, CDR2 YYREEE, per germline (reference sequence). J lost 4 bases, V lost 4 bases, and 8 bases had no gene match. The CDR3 nucleotides are TGTGCCAGCAGCACCGGACTAGCGGTCTCTTACAATGAGCAGTTCTTC. Protein product: CASSTGLAVSYNEQFF.

The gene calls are TRBV6-5 and TRBJ2-5; 10 bases fit TRBD2. Germline V CDR1 and CDR2: MNHEY, SVGAGI. V lost 2 bases to trimming and J lost 5 bases; unmatched junction nucleotides: 8. The CDR3 has 16 amino acids. The CDR3 loop is CASSYPSSGGAETQYF. The CDR3 DNA sequence: TGTGCCAGCAGTTACCCGTCGAGCGGGGGGGCGGAGACCCAGTACTTC.

The chain joins TRBV27 to TRBJ1-5; the D gene is possibly TRBD1 (5 bases). The length of the CDR3 is 15 residues. Deletions cut 2 bases from V and 2 bases from J, with 10 bases between. Germline V gene data show CDR1 as MNHEY and CDR2 as SMNVEV (reference sequence). The CDR3 DNA sequence: TGTGCCAGCAGTTTAAGGGGTGTGCGCAATCAGCCCCAGCATTTT. Its translation is CASSLRGVRNQPQHF.

The rearrangement links TRBV5-6 to TRBJ1-1; TRBD1 agrees at 7 bases. Trimming cost V 4 bases and J 1 base; bases outside gene matches: 7. Germline CDR1 reads SGHDT; CDR2 reads YYEEEE. This CDR3 has 15 residues. The CDR3 here is CASSPARGENTEAFF. The CDR3 bases are TGTGCCAGCAGCCCGGCCAGGGGGGAGAACACTGAAGCTTTCTTT.

Written as DNA, the CDR3 is TGCGCCAGCAGCTTGACAGGGGATAGCACTGAAGCTTTCTTT. Amino acids: CASSLTGDSTEAFF. The chain uses TRBV5-1 and TRBJ1-1; 7 nucleotides line up with TRBD1. Germline V gives CDR1 SGHRS, CDR2 YFSETQ. CDR3 length: 14 residues. The V gene end was trimmed by 1 base and the J gene end by 4 bases; junction bases not matched to a gene: 4.

This chain links TRBV15 with TRBJ2-7; D not resolved. The CDR3 loop spans 14 amino acids. V lost 1 base and J lost 2, with 9 bases in between. Germline V gives CDR1 LNHNV, CDR2 YYDKDF (reference sequence). The chain's CDR3 is CATSRVLSPYEQYF. DNA for the CDR3: TGTGCCACCAGCAGAGTTTTATCCCCCTACGAGCAGTACTTC.

The chain has TRBV5-5 and TRBJ2-2, with a possible D match to TRBD2 (5 bases). CDR1 is SGHKS, CDR2 YYEKEE, per germline (reference sequence). V was shortened by 1 base and J by 2 bases, with 12 bases between the two germline ends. The CDR3 extends over 16 amino acids. The CDR3 loop is CASSLKGVGNTGELFF. In DNA, the CDR3 is TGTGCCAGCAGCTTGAAGGGAGTCGGAAACACCGGGGAGCTGTTTTTT.

The chain's CDR3 is CASSPRTGGYSPLHF. CDR3 DNA sequence: TGTGCCAGCAGTCCCCGGACAGGGGGTTATTCACCCCTCCACTTT. This chain uses TRBV2 with TRBJ1-6; TRBD1 agrees at 10 bases. CDR1 is SNHLY and CDR2 is FYNNEI in the germline V gene. There are 15 residues in the CDR3. Germline trimming cut 5 bases from V and 8 bases from J; bases unmatched to any gene: 6.

This rearrangement joins TRBV6-5 to TRBJ2-1, with TRBD2 matching over 9 bases. CDR3 length: 15 residues. From germline, CDR1 is MNHEY and CDR2 SVGAGI. J lost 6 bases, V lost 6 bases, and 9 bases had no gene match. The chain's CDR3 is CASSFSGGGGNEQFF. The CDR3 DNA reads as TGTGCCAGCAGCTTTAGCGGGGGTGGCGGCAATGAGCAGTTCTTC.

This clone was seen a few times. The V gene is TRBV9, the J gene TRBJ2-7; 8 positions match TRBD2. Germline CDR1 SGDLS, CDR2 YYNGEE. The trim removed 0 bases at V and 0 bases at J, leaving 2 bases unmatched. The CDR3 totals 15 residues. The CDR3 DNA sequence: TGTGCCAGCAGCGTAGGGCGGGAGGACTCCTACGAGCAGTACTTC. It encodes CASSVGREDSYEQYF.

The gene calls are TRBV19 and TRBJ1-4, with a weak D call TRBD1 (5 bases). This CDR3 has 17 amino acids. V gave up 0 bases and J gave up 5 bases, with 16 bases separating them. Germline loops: CDR1 LNHDA, CDR2 SQIVND (reference sequence). The CDR3 nucleotides read TGTGCCAGTAGTATAGAATCTACAGGTTACGGAAATGAAAAACTGTTTTTT. Its translation is CASSIESTGYGNEKLFF.

J is TRBJ1-1 and V is TRBV7-9; TRBD1 might be the D (5 bases). The CDR3 spans 13 residues. Trimming removed 1 base at V and 6 bases at J, with 9 bases between. Germline CDR1 is SEHNR and CDR2 is FQNEAQ (reference sequence). CDR3 in DNA: TGTGCCAGCAGCTTAGGGACACAGGCTGAAGCTTTCTTT. Translating gives CASSLGTQAEAFF.

About this clone: The limits of the CDR3 on the DNA are not certain, so only TCRdb's listed CDR3 is given. V usage is TRBV6-5 and J usage is TRBJ1-2; TRBD1, as called in the table, went unchecked against the DNA. The CDR3 contains 15 residues when both ends are counted. CDR1 is MNHEY and CDR2 is SVGAGI in the germline V gene. The CDR3 reads CASSRSGQGIYGYTF.

This clone came up once. The chain couples TRBV15 to TRBJ2-3; 8 bases map to TRBD2. This CDR3 comprises 20 residues. Unmatched junction bases numbered 14, after V lost 0 bases and J lost 0 bases. Per the germline V gene, CDR1 is LNHNV and CDR2 is YYDKDF (reference sequence). CDR3 sequence (DNA): TGTGCCACCAGCAGAGATCTATTTCGTGGACGGGAGGGAAGCACAGATACGCAGTATTTT. It translates to CATSRDLFRGREGSTDTQYF. Drawing the rest from reference TRBV15 and TRBJ2-3, the complete variable domain is DAMVIQNPRYQVTQFGKPVTLSCSQTLNHNVMYWYQQKSSQAPKLLFHYYDKDFNNEADTPDNFQSRRPNTSFCFLDIRSPGLGDTAMYLCATSRDLFRGREGSTDTQYFGPGTRLTVL.

The chain's CDR3 is CASSLDGGGGSETQYF. The DNA of the CDR3 is TGTGCCAGCAGCTTAGATGGGGGTGGCGGGAGCGAGACCCAGTACTTC. The V and J genes are TRBV11-2 and TRBJ2-5, with TRBD2 matching 7 bases. The V gene's germline CDR1 is SGHAT and CDR2 FQNNGV. The CDR3 extends over 16 amino acids. The trim removed 0 bases at V and 5 bases at J, leaving 9 bases unmatched.

The gene calls are TRBV18 and TRBJ2-1; 9 bases align to TRBD1. The junction had 8 bases not matched to a gene; V was cut back by 5 bases and J by 6 bases. Germline values: CDR1 KGHSH, CDR2 LQKENI. This CDR3 has 15 amino acids. As DNA, the CDR3 is TGTGCCAGCTCATTACGACAGGGGGAGGTCAATGAGCAGTTCTTC. Protein sequence: CASSLRQGEVNEQFF.

The chain joins TRBV21-1 to TRBJ1-1; the D call in the table, TRBD1, was not verified against the DNA. TRBV21-1 is annotated as a pseudogene. This CDR3 is built from 13 residues. The CDR3 sequence is CASEGQANTEAFF. CDR3 nucleotides: TGTGCCAGCGAGGGACAGGCAAACACTGAAGCTTTCTTT.

The chain combines TRBV4-3 with TRBJ2-3; perhaps TRBD2 as D (6 bases). CDR1 is LGHNA, CDR2 YSLEER, per germline. The germline V and J ends were trimmed by 6 bases and 7 bases, with 26 bases remaining between them. The CDR3 loop spans 17 amino acids. The CDR3 spells CASSPPWKRVIRYTQYF. In DNA form, the CDR3 reads TGCGCCAGCAGTCCTCCCTGGAAGCGGGTCATAAGGTATACGCAGTATTTT.

V is TRBV28 and J is TRBJ2-3; D may be TRBD2 (6 bases). Trimming cost V 2 bases and J 0 bases, with 9 bases left between them. The germline gives CDR1 MDHEN, CDR2 SYDVKM. This CDR3 spans 15 amino acids. Here the CDR3 DNA reads TGTGCCAGCAGTTTACTTGGGACTAGCACAGATACGCAGTATTTT. Translation: CASSLLGTSTDTQYF.

DNA of the CDR3: TGCGCCAGCAGCATGGGACAGGGAAATCAGCCCCAGCATTTT. Translation: CASSMGQGNQPQHF. The V call is TRBV5-1, the J call TRBJ1-5; TRBD1 aligns across 9 bases. CDR3 length equals 14 residues. Germline loops: CDR1 SGHRS, CDR2 YFSETQ. J was trimmed by 4 bases and V by 4 bases; bases with no gene match: 3.

The J gene is TRBJ1-5, the V gene TRBV6-5; D is unclear. Germline CDR1 MNHEY, CDR2 SVGAGI. There are 14 residues in the CDR3. Between the trimmed V and J ends, which lost 5 bases and 0 bases, there was a span of 8 bases. CDR3 protein: CASSPRYSNQPQHF. CDR3 sequence (DNA): TGTGCCAGCAGTCCCCGTTATAGCAATCAGCCCCAGCATTTT.

The gene calls are TRBV9 and TRBJ2-2; the match to TRBD1 covers 11 bases. The CDR3 covers 16 residues. The germline CDR1 and CDR2 sequences are SGDLS and YYNGEE. V gave up 2 bases and J gave up 4 bases; unmatched junction bases: 4. CDR3 bases: TGTGCCAGCAGCGTGTCCGGGACAGGGGGCACCGGGGAGCTGTTTTTT. Its protein is CASSVSGTGGTGELFF.

This clone was observed a handful of times. The gene calls are TRBV30 and TRBJ1-1; the D gene is possibly TRBD1 (6 bases). Germline V lookup: CDR1 GTSNPN, CDR2 SVGIG (reference sequence). The CDR3 consists of 13 residues. V lost 1 base to trimming and J lost 3 bases, with 9 bases between them. The CDR3 protein is CAWSATGHTEAFF. CDR3 bases: TGTGCCTGGAGTGCTACAGGGCACACTGAAGCTTTCTTT.